This TCR beta chain is drawn from a study of blood T cell repertoires in COVID-19. At the level of the study: From the United States, Italy and Spain came samples of acute and convalescent COVID-19. T cells, B-cell-depleted T cells, or PBMCs provided the cDNA or gDNA that served as material.

Germline V lookup: CDR1 SGHRS, CDR2 YFSETQ. This CDR3 contains 16 residues. Trimming cost V 0 bases and J 4 bases; bases outside gene matches: 6. Per the authors' pipeline: By means of reference gene primer amplification, nucleated cell counts were estimated. Method: immunoSEQ multiplex PCR; TCRdb's copy keeps in-frame clones and lacks some. V and J calls plus clone size are reproduced from that table; the DNA served to infer D and trimming. Seen here are roughly 260,000 clones, about nine tenths observed once, and the top ten hold 2% to 2.5%. The chain combines TRBV5-1 with TRBJ1-5, with 8 positions matching TRBD1. Source material: peripheral blood. The sequence derives from a woman aged 50 to 60 who had recovered from COVID-19. The CDR3 DNA is TGCGCCAGCAGCTTGGGTCTCGGACAGGGAAATCAGCCCCAGCATTTT. Residues: CASSLGLGQGNQPQHF.